Given below is one T cell receptor (beta chain) in context. Profiling relied on immunoSEQ multiplex PCR, and the TCRdb table lists in-frame clones only, not all of them. The data hold 180,000 or so clones, with about four fifths observed a single time. This entry comes from a study of blood T cell repertoires in COVID-19. Seattle's cohort entered during active infection and was followed longitudinally. The CDR3 consists of 15 residues. The chain has TRBV21-1 and TRBJ1-1; no DNA check was done on the table's D call, TRBD1. TRBV21-1 is assigned pseudogene status. The sample was peripheral blood. This sequence originates from a woman aged 40-49 years with COVID-19, enrolled during active disease. The DNA of the CDR3 is TGTGCCAGCAGCTTCCTTCCAGGGGGGAACACTGAAGCTTTCTTT. This gives the protein CASSFLPGGNTEAFF.